This T cell receptor beta chain was observed in a study of blood T cells in healthy people across ages. A second PCR of 7 to 11 cycles used a sample-barcoded 5' primer and a J-beta primer mix. Using its own MiXCR run on the 5' RACE reads, TCRdb lists one record per CDR3 protein. Here the sample spans some 700,000 distinct CDR3 sequences, 22% being singletons. The sample holds a few counts of this clonotype. V gave up 2 bases and J gave up 4 bases, with 5 bases separating them. Germline values: CDR1 SGHRS, CDR2 YFSETQ. The CDR3 length is 12 residues. Specimen: blood. V usage is TRBV5-1 and J usage is TRBJ2-3; unclear D gene. The receptor was isolated from an older man in good health. The CDR3 region has the DNA TGCGCCAGCAGCTTTGAGTCAGATACGCAGTATTTT. Translation: CASSFESDTQYF.